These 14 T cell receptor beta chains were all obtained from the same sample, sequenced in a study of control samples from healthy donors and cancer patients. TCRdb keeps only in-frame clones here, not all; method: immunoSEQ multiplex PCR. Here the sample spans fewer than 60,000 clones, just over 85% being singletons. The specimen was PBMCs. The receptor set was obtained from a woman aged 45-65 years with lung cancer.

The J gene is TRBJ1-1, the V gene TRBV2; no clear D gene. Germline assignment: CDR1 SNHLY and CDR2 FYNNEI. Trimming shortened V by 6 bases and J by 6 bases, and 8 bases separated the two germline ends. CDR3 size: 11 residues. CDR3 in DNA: TGTGCCAGCAGGCAGAAGCCTGAAGCTTTCTTT. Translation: CASRQKPEAFF.

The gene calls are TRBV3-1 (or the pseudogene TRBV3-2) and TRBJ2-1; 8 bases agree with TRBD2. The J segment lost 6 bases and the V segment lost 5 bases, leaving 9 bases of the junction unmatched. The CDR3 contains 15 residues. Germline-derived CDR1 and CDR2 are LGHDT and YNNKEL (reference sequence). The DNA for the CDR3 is TGTGCCAGCAGCGAACCCGGGACTAGACTCAATGAGCAGTTCTTC. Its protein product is CASSEPGTRLNEQFF.

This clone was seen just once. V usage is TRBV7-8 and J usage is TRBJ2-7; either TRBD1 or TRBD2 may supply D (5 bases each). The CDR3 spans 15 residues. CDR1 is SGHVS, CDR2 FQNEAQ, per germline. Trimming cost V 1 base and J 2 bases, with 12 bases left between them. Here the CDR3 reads CASSLVQGAAYEQYF. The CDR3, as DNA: TGTGCCAGCAGCTTAGTTCAGGGAGCAGCCTACGAGCAGTACTTC.

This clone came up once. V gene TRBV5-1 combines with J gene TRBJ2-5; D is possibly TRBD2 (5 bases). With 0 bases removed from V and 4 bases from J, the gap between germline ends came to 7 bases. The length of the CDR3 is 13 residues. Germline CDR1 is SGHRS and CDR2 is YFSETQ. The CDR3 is CASSLERVETQYF. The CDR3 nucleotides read TGCGCCAGCAGCTTGGAGAGGGTAGAGACCCAGTACTTC. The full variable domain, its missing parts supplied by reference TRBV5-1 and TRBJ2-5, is KAGVTQTPRYLIKTRGQQVTLSCSPISGHRSVSWYQQTPGQGLQFLFEYFSETQRNKGNFPGRFSGRQFSNSRSEMNVSTLELGDSALYLCASSLERVETQYFGPGTRLLVL.

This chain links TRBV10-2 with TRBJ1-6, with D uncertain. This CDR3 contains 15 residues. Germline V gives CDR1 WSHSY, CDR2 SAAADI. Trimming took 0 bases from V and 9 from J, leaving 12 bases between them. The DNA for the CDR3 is TGCGCCAGCAGTGAGTCAACAGCCGTCTTTTCACCCCTCCACTTT. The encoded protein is CASSESTAVFSPLHF.

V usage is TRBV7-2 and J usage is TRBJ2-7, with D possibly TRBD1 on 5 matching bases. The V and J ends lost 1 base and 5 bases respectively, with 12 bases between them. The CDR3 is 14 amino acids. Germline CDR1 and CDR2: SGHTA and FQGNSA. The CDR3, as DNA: TGTGCCAGCAGCTTAGATGGCAGGGAAGACGAGCAGTACTTC. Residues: CASSLDGREDEQYF.

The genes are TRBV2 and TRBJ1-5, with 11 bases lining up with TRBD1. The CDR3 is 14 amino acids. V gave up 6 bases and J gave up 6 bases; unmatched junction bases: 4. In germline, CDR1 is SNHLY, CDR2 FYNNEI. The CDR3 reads CASSAGTGGQPQHF. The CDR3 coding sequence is TGTGCCAGCAGCGCCGGGACAGGGGGTCAGCCCCAGCATTTT.

The CDR3 DNA sequence: TGCGCCAGCAGCCGCGGGGGAGGGAAGGAGCAGTACTTC. Residues: CASSRGGGKEQYF. The chain employs TRBV5-1 and TRBJ2-7; 7 positions agree with TRBD2. This CDR3 region has 13 residues. The germline CDR1 and CDR2 sequences are SGHRS and YFSETQ. V shed 4 bases, J shed 7 bases, and the junction held 8 bases outside the gene matches.

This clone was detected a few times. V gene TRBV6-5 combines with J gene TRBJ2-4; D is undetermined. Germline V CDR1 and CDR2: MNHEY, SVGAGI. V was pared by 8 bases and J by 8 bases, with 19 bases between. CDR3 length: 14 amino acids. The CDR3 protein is CASDVGDWDDIQYF. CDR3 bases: TGTGCCAGCGACGTTGGGGATTGGGATGACATTCAGTACTTC.

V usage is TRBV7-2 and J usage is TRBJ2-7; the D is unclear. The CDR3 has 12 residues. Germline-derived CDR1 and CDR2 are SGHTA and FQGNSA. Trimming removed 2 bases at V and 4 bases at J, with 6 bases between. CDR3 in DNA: TGTGCCAGCAGCTTATCTGTATACGAGCAGTACTTC. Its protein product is CASSLSVYEQYF.

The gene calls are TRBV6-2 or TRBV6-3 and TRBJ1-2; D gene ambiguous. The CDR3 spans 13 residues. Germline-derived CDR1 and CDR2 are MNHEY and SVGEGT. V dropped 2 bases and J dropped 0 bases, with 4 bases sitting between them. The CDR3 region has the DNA TGTGCCAGCAGTTACCTAGCTAACTATGGCTACACCTTC. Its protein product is CASSYLANYGYTF.

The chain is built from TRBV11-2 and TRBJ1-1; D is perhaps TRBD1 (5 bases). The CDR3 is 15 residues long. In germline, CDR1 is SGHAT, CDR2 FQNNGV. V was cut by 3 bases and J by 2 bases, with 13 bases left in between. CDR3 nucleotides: TGTGCCAGCAGCTTTAGAGCTGACAGCAACACTGAAGCTTTCTTT. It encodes CASSFRADSNTEAFF.

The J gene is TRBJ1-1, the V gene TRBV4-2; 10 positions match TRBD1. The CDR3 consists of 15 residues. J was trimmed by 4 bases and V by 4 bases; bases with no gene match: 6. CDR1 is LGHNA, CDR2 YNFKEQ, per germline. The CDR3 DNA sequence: TGTGCCAGCAGCCTAATGGACAGGGGGAGCACTGAAGCTTTCTTT. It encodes CASSLMDRGSTEAFF.

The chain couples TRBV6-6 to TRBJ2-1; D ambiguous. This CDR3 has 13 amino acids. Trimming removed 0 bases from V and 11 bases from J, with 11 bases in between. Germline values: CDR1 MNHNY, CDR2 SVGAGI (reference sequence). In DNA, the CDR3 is TGTGCCAGCAGTTACTCGACCCAGCCCAAGCAGTTCTTC. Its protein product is CASSYSTQPKQFF.